These 18 T cell receptor beta chains were sequenced from one sample in a study of cytomegalovirus exposure and HLA in healthy donors. A multiplex PCR was run with 60 Vbeta primers and 13 Jbeta primers. Assay: immunoSEQ multiplex PCR; the TCRdb copy retains only in-frame clones and omits some. This repertoire shows 180,000 or so clones, 77% found once; its top ten account for roughly 3.5%. Sequencing was done on a sample of PBMCs. The receptors here all came from a woman aged 55-70 years in good health and CMV-seropositive.

This chain uses TRBV27 with TRBJ2-7; 10 positions match TRBD1. There are 15 residues in the CDR3. Trimming at V came to 5 bases and at J to 4 bases, leaving 8 bases not matched to a gene. Germline CDR1 reads MNHEY; CDR2 reads SMNVEV (reference sequence). The CDR3 loop is CASSLGGQGIYEQYF. Written as DNA, the CDR3 is TGTGCCAGCAGTCTAGGGGGACAGGGGATTTACGAGCAGTACTTC.

The chain is built from TRBV9 and TRBJ2-1, with 13 bases identical to TRBD2. Germline V gene data show CDR1 as SGDLS and CDR2 as YYNGEE. The CDR3 runs 16 residues. J was trimmed by 5 bases and V by 5 bases; bases with no gene match: 7. DNA of the CDR3: TGTGCCAGCAGTGACCTACTAGCGGGAGGGAACAATGAGCAGTTCTTC. Amino acids: CASSDLLAGGNNEQFF. The full variable domain, its missing parts supplied by reference TRBV9 and TRBJ2-1, is DSGVTQTPKHLITATGQRVTLRCSPRSGDLSVYWYQQSLDQGLQFLIQYYNGEERAKGNILERFSAQQFPDLHSELNLSSLELGDSALYFCASSDLLAGGNNEQFFGPGTRLTVL.

The chain combines TRBV9 with TRBJ2-7, with D perhaps TRBD2 (5 bases). This CDR3 spans 14 amino acids. Germline loops: CDR1 SGDLS, CDR2 YYNGEE. The V end was cut by 0 bases, the J end by 6 bases, with 13 bases between. CDR3 nucleotide sequence: TGTGCCAGCAGCGTAGGCCCCGAGAGCGGCGAGCAGTACTTC. Its translation: CASSVGPESGEQYF.

The genes are TRBV5-1 and TRBJ2-3; 8 bases map to TRBD1. Germline-derived CDR1 and CDR2 are SGHRS and YFSETQ. The CDR3 contains 16 residues. V was pared by 3 bases and J by 0 bases, with 6 bases of the junction left unmatched. The CDR3 DNA follows: TGCGCCAGCAGCTCTATACAGGGGGGAAGCACAGATACGCAGTATTTT. Its protein is CASSSIQGGSTDTQYF.

Written as DNA, the CDR3 is TGTGCCAGCAGCCCGCGGGAATTGGAGACCCAGTACTTC. This encodes CASSPRELETQYF. The genes are TRBV28 and TRBJ2-5; tentatively, D is TRBD2 (6 bases). The CDR3 sequence is 13 residues long. Germline V lookup: CDR1 MDHEN, CDR2 SYDVKM. Trimming took off 6 bases at V and 5 bases at J, with 13 bases between the two ends. Full variable domain (missing parts from reference TRBV28 and TRBJ2-5): DVKVTQSSRYLVKRTGEKVFLECVQDMDHENMFWYRQDPGLGLRLIYFSYDVKMKEKGDIPEGYSVSREKKERFSLILESASTNQTSMYLCASSPRELETQYFGPGTRLLVL.

J is TRBJ2-1 and V is TRBV7-3; the D is unclear. Germline lookup yields CDR1 SGHTA and CDR2 FQGTGA. CDR3 length equals 12 residues. Between the trimmed V and J ends, which lost 5 bases and 8 bases, there was a span of 10 bases. The CDR3 loop reads CASSDDSDEQFF. DNA of the CDR3: TGTGCCAGCAGCGATGACTCGGATGAGCAGTTCTTC.

This sequence joins TRBV2 and TRBJ1-5, with D perhaps matching TRBD1 (5 bases). V was pared by 8 bases and J by 4 bases, with 12 bases between. The CDR3 is made up of 13 amino acids. Germline V CDR1 and CDR2: SNHLY, FYNNEI. The CDR3 sequence is CASHRRGNQPQHF. The CDR3 nucleotides are TGTGCCAGCCATCGACGGGGGAATCAGCCCCAGCATTTT.

This chain joins TRBV30 and TRBJ2-5, with D perhaps matching TRBD1 (6 bases). The CDR3 loop spans 13 amino acids. V was cut by 5 bases and J by 0 bases, with 10 bases left in between. Germline V CDR1 and CDR2: GTSNPN, SVGIG (reference sequence). CDR3 loop: CAWAGADQETQYF. The DNA of the CDR3 is TGTGCCTGGGCAGGGGCCGACCAAGAGACCCAGTACTTC.

This clone was seen more than once but under ten times. The junction differs from germline at one of its ends, possibly a read error. The CDR3 nucleotides read TGTGCCATCAGTGAGTCGAGGACAGGTAGAGGGGCTGCCTCCTTC. Translation: CAISESRTGRGAASF. The chain employs TRBV10-3 and TRBJ1-2; the match to TRBD1 covers 7 bases. The germline gives CDR1 ENHRY, CDR2 SYGVKD. CDR3 length: 15 amino acids.

This chain links TRBV2 with TRBJ2-3, with 8 bases matching TRBD1. Trimming took 6 bases from V and 6 from J; bases not matched to a gene: 8. The CDR3 totals 14 residues. Germline V gives CDR1 SNHLY, CDR2 FYNNEI. The DNA for the CDR3 is TGTGCCAGCAGAGAGACAGGGGTGTTGGATACGCAGTATTTT. Its protein product is CASRETGVLDTQYF.

The genes are TRBV4-1 and TRBJ2-1; 11 bases fit TRBD2. The CDR3 length is 18 residues. J was trimmed by 8 bases and V by 3 bases; bases with no gene match: 15. Per the germline V gene, CDR1 is MGHRA and CDR2 is YSYEKL. CDR3 nucleotide sequence: TGCGCCAGCAGCCAGTGGACGGGAACTAGCGGGAGACGCGATGAGCAGTTCTTC. Protein product: CASSQWTGTSGRRDEQFF.

The rearrangement joins TRBV18 to TRBJ2-1; 11 bases fit TRBD2. Germline assignment: CDR1 KGHSH and CDR2 LQKENI. This CDR3 has 17 amino acids. With 2 bases clipped from V and 3 bases from J, the junction kept 6 bases outside the gene matches. The CDR3 region is CASSPEASGGSYNEQFF. Here the CDR3 DNA reads TGTGCCAGCTCACCAGAGGCTAGCGGGGGGAGCTACAATGAGCAGTTCTTC.

This sequence joins TRBV28 and TRBJ1-2; D is uncertain. In germline, CDR1 is MDHEN, CDR2 SYDVKM. This CDR3 has 13 residues. Between the trimmed V and J ends, which lost 8 bases and 2 bases, there was a span of 12 bases. The CDR3 protein is CASLTVTNYGYTF. CDR3 nucleotides: TGTGCCAGCCTAACAGTCACGAACTATGGCTACACCTTC.

This chain joins TRBV28 and TRBJ1-1; a possible D gene is TRBD1 (5 bases). The CDR3 is made up of 18 amino acids. Germline-derived CDR1 and CDR2 are MDHEN and SYDVKM. Trimming pared 6 bases from V and 0 bases from J, leaving 23 bases between. In DNA, the CDR3 is TGTGCCAGCAGCACTGACAGAACCGCCGTTTTCGTGAACACTGAAGCTTTCTTT. This sequence encodes CASSTDRTAVFVNTEAFF.

The chain joins TRBV5-1 to TRBJ2-2; a weak D match, TRBD1 (5 bases). The V gene lost 1 base and the J gene lost 0 bases, with 10 bases spanning the gap. This CDR3 is built from 16 residues. The germline V gene encodes CDR1 SGHRS and CDR2 YFSETQ. For the CDR3, the DNA is TGCGCCAGCAGCTTGTCCAGGGCTGCGAACACCGGGGAGCTGTTTTTT. Protein product: CASSLSRAANTGELFF.

This rearrangement joins TRBV5-1 to TRBJ2-6, with TRBD2 matching over 11 bases. The CDR3 has 19 residues. In germline, CDR1 is SGHRS, CDR2 YFSETQ. Trimming took 0 bases from V and 2 from J; bases not matched to a gene: 7. The CDR3 DNA reads TGCGCCAGCAGCTTGGTAGCGGGGGGGCCGAGTCCTGGGGCCAACGTCCTGACTTTC. Translated: CASSLVAGGPSPGANVLTF.

This chain joins TRBV5-1 and TRBJ2-3; possible D gene TRBD1, 6 bases. Germline assignment: CDR1 SGHRS and CDR2 YFSETQ. Between the trimmed V and J ends, which lost 4 bases and 4 bases, there was a span of 19 bases. The CDR3 has 16 amino acids. In DNA, the CDR3 is TGCGCCAGCAGCCCCTCCTCCCAGGGACAACCAGATACGCAGTATTTT. It is translated as CASSPSSQGQPDTQYF.

The genes are TRBV28 and TRBJ1-2; unclear D gene. Per the germline V gene, CDR1 is MDHEN and CDR2 is SYDVKM. The CDR3 runs 13 residues. Trimming took off 1 base at V and 7 bases at J, with 10 bases between the two ends. CDR3 bases: TGTGCCAGCAGTTTATCGTTGGAGGGTGGCTACACCTTC. It encodes CASSLSLEGGYTF.